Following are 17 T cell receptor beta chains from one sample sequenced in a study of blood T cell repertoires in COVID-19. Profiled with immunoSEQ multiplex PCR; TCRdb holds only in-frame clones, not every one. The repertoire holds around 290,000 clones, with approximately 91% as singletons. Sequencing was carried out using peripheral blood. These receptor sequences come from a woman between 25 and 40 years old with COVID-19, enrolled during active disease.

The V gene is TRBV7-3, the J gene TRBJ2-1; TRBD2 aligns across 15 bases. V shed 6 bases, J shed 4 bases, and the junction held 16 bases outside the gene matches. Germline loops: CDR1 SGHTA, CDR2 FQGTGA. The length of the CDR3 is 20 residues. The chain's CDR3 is CASSPSGTSGRPSHYNEQFF. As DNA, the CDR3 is TGTGCCAGCAGTCCTTCCGGGACTAGCGGGAGGCCCAGCCATTACAATGAGCAGTTCTTC.

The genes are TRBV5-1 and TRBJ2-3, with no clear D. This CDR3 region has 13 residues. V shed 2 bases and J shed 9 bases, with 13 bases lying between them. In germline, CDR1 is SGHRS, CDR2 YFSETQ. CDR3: CASSFEYSSTQYF. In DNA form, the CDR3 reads TGCGCCAGCAGCTTCGAGTACAGCTCGACGCAGTATTTT.

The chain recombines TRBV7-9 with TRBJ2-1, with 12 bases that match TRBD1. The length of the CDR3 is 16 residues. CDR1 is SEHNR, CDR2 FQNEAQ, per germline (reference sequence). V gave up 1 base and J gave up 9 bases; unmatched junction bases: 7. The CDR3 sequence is CASSLGGTGGRSEQFF. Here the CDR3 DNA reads TGTGCCAGCAGCTTAGGGGGGACAGGGGGCCGTAGTGAGCAGTTCTTC. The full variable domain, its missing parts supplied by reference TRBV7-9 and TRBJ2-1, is DTGVSQNPRHKITKRGQNVTFRCDPISEHNRLYWYRQTLGQGPEFLTYFQNEAQLEKSRLLSDRFSAERPKGSFSTLEIQRTEQGDSAMYLCASSLGGTGGRSEQFFGPGTRLTVL.

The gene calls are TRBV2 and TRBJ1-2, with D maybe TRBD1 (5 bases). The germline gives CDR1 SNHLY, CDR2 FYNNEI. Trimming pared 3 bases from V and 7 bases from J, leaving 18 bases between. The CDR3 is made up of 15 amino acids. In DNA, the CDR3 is TGTGCCAGCAGTGATTATATGGGCAGGGCGGTTGGCTACACCTTC. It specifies CASSDYMGRAVGYTF.

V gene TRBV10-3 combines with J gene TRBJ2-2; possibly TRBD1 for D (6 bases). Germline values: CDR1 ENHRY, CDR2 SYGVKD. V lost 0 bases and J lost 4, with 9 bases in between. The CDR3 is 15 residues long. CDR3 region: CAISESGRGTGELFF. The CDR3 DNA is TGTGCCATCAGTGAGTCTGGCAGGGGCACCGGGGAGCTGTTTTTT.

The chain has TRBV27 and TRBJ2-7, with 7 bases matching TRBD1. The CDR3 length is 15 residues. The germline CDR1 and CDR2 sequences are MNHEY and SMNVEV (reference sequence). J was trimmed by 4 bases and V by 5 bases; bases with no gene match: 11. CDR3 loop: CASSDRGQEAYEQYF. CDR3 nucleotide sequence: TGTGCCAGCAGTGACCGAGGACAGGAAGCTTACGAGCAGTACTTC.

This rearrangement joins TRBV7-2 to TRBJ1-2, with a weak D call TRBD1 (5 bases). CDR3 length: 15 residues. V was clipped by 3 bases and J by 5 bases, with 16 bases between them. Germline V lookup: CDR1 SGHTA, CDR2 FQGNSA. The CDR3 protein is CASSLSETDLYGYTF. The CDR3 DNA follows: TGTGCCAGCAGCTTGTCTGAGACAGACCTTTATGGCTACACCTTC.

The CDR3 nucleotides are TGTGCCAGCAGTTCCCGGACTAGCGGATACACAGATACGCAGTATTTT. This encodes CASSSRTSGYTDTQYF. The V gene is TRBV6-5, the J gene TRBJ2-3; 10 bases match TRBD2. Trimming took 4 bases from V and 2 from J; bases not matched to a gene: 6. Germline V lookup: CDR1 MNHEY, CDR2 SVGAGI. There are 16 residues in the CDR3.

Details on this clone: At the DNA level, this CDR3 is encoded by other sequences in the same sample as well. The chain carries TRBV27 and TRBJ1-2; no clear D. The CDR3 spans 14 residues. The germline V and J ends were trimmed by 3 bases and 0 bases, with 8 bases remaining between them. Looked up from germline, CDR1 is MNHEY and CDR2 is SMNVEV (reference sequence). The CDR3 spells CASSLSGANYGYTF. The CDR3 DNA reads TGTGCCAGCAGTTTGAGCGGGGCTAACTATGGCTACACCTTC.

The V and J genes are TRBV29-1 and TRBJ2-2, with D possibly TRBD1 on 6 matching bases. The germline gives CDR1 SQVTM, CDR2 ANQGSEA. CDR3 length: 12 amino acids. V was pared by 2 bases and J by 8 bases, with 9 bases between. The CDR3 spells CSVERTAGELFF. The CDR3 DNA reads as TGCAGCGTTGAACGGACAGCTGGGGAGCTGTTTTTT.

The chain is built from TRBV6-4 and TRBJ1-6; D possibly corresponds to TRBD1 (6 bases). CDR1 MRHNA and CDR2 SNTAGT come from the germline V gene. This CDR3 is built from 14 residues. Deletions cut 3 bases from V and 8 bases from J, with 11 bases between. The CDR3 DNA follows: TGTGCCAGCAGTGAGTTACAGGGAGATTCACCCCTCCACTTT. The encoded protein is CASSELQGDSPLHF.

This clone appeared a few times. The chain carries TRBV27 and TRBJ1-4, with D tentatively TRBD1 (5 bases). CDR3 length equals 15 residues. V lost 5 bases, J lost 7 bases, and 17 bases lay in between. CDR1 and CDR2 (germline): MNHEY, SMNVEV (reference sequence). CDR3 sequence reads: CASSPRTLGGEKLFF. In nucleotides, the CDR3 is TGTGCCAGCAGTCCGAGGACATTGGGTGGTGAAAAACTGTTTTTT.

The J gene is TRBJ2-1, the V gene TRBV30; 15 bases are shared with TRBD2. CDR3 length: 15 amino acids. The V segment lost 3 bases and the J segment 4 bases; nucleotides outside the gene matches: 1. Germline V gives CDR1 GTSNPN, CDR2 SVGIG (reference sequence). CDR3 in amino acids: CAWRGLAGGYNEQFF. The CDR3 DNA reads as TGTGCCTGGAGGGGACTAGCGGGAGGTTACAATGAGCAGTTCTTC.

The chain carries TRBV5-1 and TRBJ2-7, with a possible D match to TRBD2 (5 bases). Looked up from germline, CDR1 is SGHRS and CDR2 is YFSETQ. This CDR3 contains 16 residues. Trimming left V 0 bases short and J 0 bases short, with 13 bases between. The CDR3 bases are TGCGCCAGCAGCTTGGCCGGCGGGCCCAACTCCTACGAGCAGTACTTC. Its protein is CASSLAGGPNSYEQYF.

CDR3 nucleotides: TGTGCCAGCAGCTTGGGGACAGGGTATGAAAAACTGTTTTTT. This encodes CASSLGTGYEKLFF. The chain links TRBV5-6 to TRBJ1-4, with 8 nucleotides matching TRBD1. Germline assignment: CDR1 SGHDT and CDR2 YYEEEE. J gave up 6 bases and V 0 bases, and 1 base lay outside the gene matches. This CDR3 is built from 14 residues.

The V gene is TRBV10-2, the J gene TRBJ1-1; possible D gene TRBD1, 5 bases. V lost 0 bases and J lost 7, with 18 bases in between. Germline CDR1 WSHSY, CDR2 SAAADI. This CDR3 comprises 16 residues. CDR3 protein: CASSESYLAGIYEAFF. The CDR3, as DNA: TGCGCCAGCAGTGAGTCTTATTTGGCAGGGATCTATGAAGCTTTCTTT.

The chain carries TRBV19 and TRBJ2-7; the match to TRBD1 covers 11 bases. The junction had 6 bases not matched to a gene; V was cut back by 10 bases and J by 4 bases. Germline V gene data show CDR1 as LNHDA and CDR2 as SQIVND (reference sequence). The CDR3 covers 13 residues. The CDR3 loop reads CATRDRGKYEQYF. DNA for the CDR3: TGTGCCACCCGGGACAGGGGGAAGTACGAGCAGTACTTC. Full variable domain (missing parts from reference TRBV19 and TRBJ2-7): DGGITQSPKYLFRKEGQNVTLSCEQNLNHDAMYWYRQDPGQGLRLIYYSQIVNDFQKGDIAEGYSVSREKKESFPLTVTSAQKNPTAFYLCATRDRGKYEQYFGPGTRLTVT.